What follows is one TCR beta chain and its context. The protocol was immunoSEQ multiplex PCR, while the TCRdb copy is restricted to in-frame clones and leaves out a portion. The sample lists roughly 110,000 clones; just under 90% were seen once. The data were obtained in a study of blood T cell repertoires in COVID-19. The germline V gene encodes CDR1 LNHDA and CDR2 SQIVND (reference sequence). This CDR3 is built from 14 residues. Trimming left V 3 bases short and J 1 base short, with 7 bases between. Sequencing used peripheral blood. This TCR was sampled from a woman aged 50 to 60 with acute or convalescent COVID-19. V is TRBV19 and J is TRBJ1-5; D call uncertain. CDR3 region: CASSIPASNQPQHF. The CDR3 DNA reads TGTGCCAGTAGTATCCCAGCGAGCAATCAGCCCCAGCATTTT.